The source of this T cell receptor (beta chain) is a study of cytomegalovirus exposure and HLA in healthy donors. Use of 60 Vbeta and 13 Jbeta primers characterized the PCR. TCRdb's table, derived via immunoSEQ multiplex PCR, lists solely in-frame clones and lacks some. Of about 190,000 clones detected, 65% to 75% appear once; the ten largest clones hold under 5%. Sequencing input: PBMCs. This receptor was obtained from a man aged 25-40 years in good health and CMV-seropositive.

This CDR3 is CASSYKGQGGLGAFF. The CDR3 nucleotides read TGTGCCAGCAGTTATAAAGGGCAGGGGGGCCTCGGAGCTTTCTTT. The chain joins TRBV6-5 to TRBJ1-1, with 7 bases matching TRBD1. The ends lost 3 bases at V and 10 bases at J; junction bases unmatched: 14. Germline V lookup: CDR1 MNHEY, CDR2 SVGAGI. The CDR3 has 15 residues.